This TCR beta chain is drawn from a study of CD8 T cells in ankylosing spondylitis. The CDR3 has 15 amino acids. V dropped 4 bases and J dropped 6; count of bases not matched to a gene: 12. Germline V gives CDR1 SGDLS, CDR2 YYNGEE. A note on this clonotype: Antigen specificity is unknown.

Each TCR beta library was made by quantitative 5'-RACE that incorporated molecular barcodes. MiXCR, run by TCRdb on the 5' RACE reads, gives a single entry per CDR3 protein. In the table there are about 130,000 distinct CDR3 sequences, 6% to 8.5% of which are singletons. General study results and limits: Reportedly, disease-linked clones are significantly enriched in ankylosing spondylitis patients' matched synovial fluid. In ankylosing spondylitis blood, a motif of 7 to 9 highly homologous TCR beta variants appeared characteristic. A subset of motif variants has previously been described in the synovial fluid and blood of reactive arthritis.

Sequenced sample: blood, either unsorted or a sorted T cell fraction (not recorded which). The TCR comes from a female donor with ankylosing spondylitis or in good health (not recorded which). This chain connects TRBV9 to TRBJ1-2; TRBD1 agrees at 7 bases. Here the CDR3 DNA reads TGTGCCAGCAGCTCCAGCGGCAGGGGGAGAGATGGCTACACCTTC. Translation: CASSSSGRGRDGYTF.